Below are 25 T cell receptor beta chains sequenced from a single sample in a study of stem cell transplantation in POMP-related autoinflammatory disease. The repertoire was sequenced with immunoSEQ multiplex PCR; TCRdb's copy has only in-frame clones and lacks some. The table lists 9,100 or so clones, 75% to 85% of them singletons, with around 5% in the top ten. The input for sequencing was CD4+ T cells from PBMCs, taken after stem cell transplantation. These receptors were collected from a human patient with POMP-related autoinflammation and immune dysregulation (PRAID). The graft donor may be the source of some T cells.

This clone was detected only once. The chain links TRBV6-7 to TRBJ2-1, with 7 bases that match TRBD2. TRBV6-7 is assigned to the ORF class and has an uncertain function. CDR3 length equals 15 residues. The V gene end was trimmed by 0 bases and the J gene end by 5 bases; junction bases not matched to a gene: 4. The CDR3 reads CASSYSWGLNNEQFF. CDR3 in DNA: TGTGCCAGCAGTTACTCTTGGGGACTAAACAATGAGCAGTTCTTC.

The chain carries TRBV27 and TRBJ2-7; perhaps D is TRBD1 or TRBD2 (5 bases each). The CDR3 extends over 16 amino acids. Germline loops: CDR1 MNHEY, CDR2 SMNVEV (reference sequence). Trimming removed 3 bases at V and 6 bases at J, with 21 bases between. CDR3 region: CASSFRAGTRNSEQYF. The CDR3 coding sequence is TGTGCCAGCAGTTTTAGAGCCGGGACGAGAAATTCCGAGCAGTACTTC.

The chain employs TRBV5-1 and TRBJ1-1; maybe TRBD1 (6 bases). The germline V and J ends were trimmed by 4 bases and 1 base, with 11 bases remaining between them. Germline V gives CDR1 SGHRS, CDR2 YFSETQ. This CDR3 is built from 14 residues. Written as DNA, the CDR3 is TGCGCCAGCAGCAGGGGGACGGCGAACACTGAAGCTTTCTTT. It yields the protein CASSRGTANTEAFF.

The chain combines TRBV5-6 with TRBJ1-1, with D unclear. Per the germline V gene, CDR1 is SGHDT and CDR2 is YYEEEE. Trimming cost V 0 bases and J 5 bases, with 5 bases left between them. The CDR3 is made up of 12 amino acids. In DNA form, the CDR3 reads TGTGCCAGCAGCTTGGAGGTGACTGAAGCTTTCTTT. Protein sequence: CASSLEVTEAFF.

The gene calls are TRBV7-2 and TRBJ2-1, with 8 bases identical to TRBD1. The CDR3 is 16 amino acids. Germline assignment: CDR1 SGHTA and CDR2 FQGNSA. Trimming cost V 4 bases and J 8 bases; bases outside gene matches: 13. CDR3 DNA: TGTGCCAGCAGCTCACGGCCAGGGGGCCAGAGCGATGAGCAGTTCTTC. It codes for CASSSRPGGQSDEQFF.

The CDR3 region has the DNA TGTGCCAGCAGCTTAATGGGGACCACGGAGAAGTATTTT. Translated: CASSLMGTTEKYF. V and J are TRBV7-9 and TRBJ2-3; D tentatively reads TRBD1 or TRBD2 (5 bases each). The length of the CDR3 is 13 residues. Germline V gives CDR1 SEHNR, CDR2 FQNEAQ (reference sequence). V was cut by 2 bases and J by 13 bases, with 16 bases left in between.

This sequence joins TRBV6-5 and TRBJ2-7, with D possibly TRBD2 on 6 matching bases. The CDR3 has 14 residues. Trimming pared 4 bases from V and 3 bases from J, leaving 13 bases between. CDR1 and CDR2 from the germline V gene are MNHEY and SVGAGI. CDR3 in DNA: TGTGCCAGCAGTTCGCCCGGGACTTTCTACGAGCAGTACTTC. Its translation: CASSSPGTFYEQYF.

J is TRBJ1-5 and V is TRBV27, with 10 bases matching TRBD1. The ends lost 4 bases at V and 9 bases at J; junction bases unmatched: 9. CDR1 MNHEY and CDR2 SMNVEV come from the germline V gene (reference sequence). CDR3 length: 15 amino acids. Here the CDR3 DNA reads TGTGCCAGCAGTTCCGCCGGGACAGGGGTTCCGCCCCAGCATTTT. Translation: CASSSAGTGVPPQHF.

The genes are TRBV5-6 and TRBJ2-7; 11 bases agree with TRBD2. Losses at the gene ends were 4 bases for V and 4 bases for J; bases not matched to a gene: 10. The germline V gene encodes CDR1 SGHDT and CDR2 YYEEEE. The CDR3 sequence is 16 residues long. The CDR3, as DNA: TGTGCCAGCAGCCCGGACCCGGGACTAGCGGTTTACGAGCAGTACTTC. This encodes CASSPDPGLAVYEQYF.

This chain joins TRBV7-9 and TRBJ2-1, with TRBD2 matching over 9 bases. The CDR3 runs 14 residues. V gave up 5 bases and J gave up 8 bases; unmatched junction bases: 7. Germline V gene lookup returns CDR1 SEHNR and CDR2 FQNEAQ (reference sequence). In DNA form, the CDR3 reads TGTGCCAGCAGCACTAGACTAGCGGCTGATGAGCAGTTCTTC. Translating it yields CASSTRLAADEQFF.

The chain has TRBV27 and TRBJ2-1; possible D gene TRBD2, 6 bases. Trimming pared 6 bases from V and 7 bases from J, leaving 13 bases between. CDR1 is MNHEY, CDR2 SMNVEV, per germline (reference sequence). The CDR3 is 13 residues long. CDR3 sequence: CASRRLGGNEQFF. For the CDR3, the DNA is TGTGCCAGCAGAAGACTAGGCGGTAATGAGCAGTTCTTC.

The J gene is TRBJ2-7, the V gene TRBV11-1, with 14 bases identical to TRBD2. The germline V gene has CDR1 SGHAT and CDR2 FQDESV (reference sequence). The CDR3 is 15 amino acids. The V segment lost 3 bases and the J segment 4 bases; nucleotides outside the gene matches: 2. The CDR3 sequence is CASSLGLAGEYEQYF. The CDR3 coding sequence is TGTGCCAGCAGCTTGGGACTAGCGGGAGAATACGAGCAGTACTTC.

There are a few counts of this clone. The V and J genes are TRBV9 and TRBJ2-5; D remains ambiguous. Germline V gene lookup returns CDR1 SGDLS and CDR2 YYNGEE. V lost 0 bases, J lost 5 bases, and 8 bases lay in between. CDR3 length: 13 amino acids. Written as DNA, the CDR3 is TGTGCCAGCAGCGTAGAGGGTCGCGAGACCCAGTACTTC. Amino acids: CASSVEGRETQYF.

V gene TRBV5-5 combines with J gene TRBJ2-6; D might be TRBD1 or TRBD2, each matching 5 bases. Trimming took off 4 bases at V and 2 bases at J, with 19 bases between the two ends. This CDR3 has 18 residues. CDR1 is SGHKS, CDR2 YYEKEE, per germline (reference sequence). CDR3 amino acids: CASSPWLGVRAGANVLTF. The CDR3 nucleotides read TGTGCCAGCAGCCCCTGGTTGGGGGTGCGGGCTGGGGCCAACGTCCTGACTTTC.

The V and J genes are TRBV3-1 (or the pseudogene TRBV3-2) and TRBJ2-2; 10 nucleotides match TRBD1. Germline trimming cut 4 bases from V and 1 base from J; bases unmatched to any gene: 6. The CDR3 loop spans 17 amino acids. The germline gives CDR1 LGHDT, CDR2 YNNKEL (reference sequence). The CDR3 region is CASSPLTGGRNTGELFF. CDR3 DNA: TGTGCCAGCAGCCCTCTGACAGGGGGCAGGAACACCGGGGAGCTGTTTTTT.

The chain has TRBV6-5 and TRBJ1-2; a weak D match, TRBD1 (5 bases). This CDR3 is 14 amino acids long. CDR1 is MNHEY and CDR2 is SVGAGI in the germline V gene. Trimming took 5 bases from V and 0 from J, leaving 10 bases between them. CDR3 bases: TGTGCCAGCAGTCTCGACAGTCCTAACTATGGCTACACCTTC. Its translation: CASSLDSPNYGYTF.

The chain employs TRBV6-4 and TRBJ2-1; 8 bases match TRBD2. Germline CDR1 MRHNA, CDR2 SNTAGT. J was trimmed by 8 bases and V by 2 bases; bases with no gene match: 5. CDR3 length: 14 residues. DNA for the CDR3: TGTGCCAGCAGTGACGAGAGCGGGAGTCATGAGCAGTTCTTC. Translation: CASSDESGSHEQFF.

This clone was observed a handful of times. V is TRBV30 and J is TRBJ2-7; no reliable D call. There are 11 residues in the CDR3. Germline assignment: CDR1 GTSNPN and CDR2 SVGIG (reference sequence). The V and J ends lost 0 bases and 4 bases respectively, with 4 bases between them. The CDR3 sequence: CAWSVRYEQYF. The CDR3 nucleotides are TGTGCCTGGAGTGTACGATACGAGCAGTACTTC.

The DNA for the CDR3 is TGTGCCAGCAGCCAAGTGAAGGAGCAGTACTTC. Protein sequence: CASSQVKEQYF. The rearrangement joins TRBV3-1 (or the pseudogene TRBV3-2) to TRBJ2-7; D gene ambiguous. V lost 1 base, J lost 7 bases, and 5 bases lay in between. CDR3 size: 11 residues. Germline V gives CDR1 LGHDT, CDR2 YNNKEL (reference sequence).

The chain uses TRBV6-5 and TRBJ1-5; tentative D call: TRBD1 (6 bases). The ends were cut back, 6 bases at V and 4 bases at J, with 13 bases in the middle. The CDR3 runs to 14 residues. Germline values: CDR1 MNHEY, CDR2 SVGAGI. The CDR3 DNA is TGTGCCAGCAGGGGGGCAGGAGGTAATCAGCCCCAGCATTTT. As protein: CASRGAGGNQPQHF.

The rearrangement uses TRBV30 and TRBJ2-7; the D is unclear. Germline CDR1 is GTSNPN and CDR2 is SVGIG (reference sequence). The CDR3 totals 13 residues. The V end was cut by 7 bases, the J end by 4 bases, with 17 bases between. CDR3 nucleotide sequence: TGTGCCTACCAAGAAGATTCCTATTACGAGCAGTACTTC. This codes for CAYQEDSYYEQYF.

The CDR3 DNA is TGTGCCAGCAGTTACTCGATAAACACTGAAGCTTTCTTT. This translates into CASSYSINTEAFF. The J gene is TRBJ1-1, the V gene TRBV6-2 or TRBV6-3; D is undetermined. The V and J ends lost 0 bases and 2 bases respectively, with 4 bases between them. The CDR3 contains 13 residues. Germline lookup yields CDR1 MNHEY and CDR2 SVGEGT.

The rearrangement uses TRBV19 and TRBJ2-6, with unresolved D. V lost 3 bases, J lost 1 base, and 7 bases lay in between. Germline V gene sequence: CDR1 LNHDA, CDR2 SQIVND (reference sequence). There are 15 residues in the CDR3. The CDR3, as DNA: TGTGCCAGTAGTATCCAGGTGTCTGGGGCCAACGTCCTGACTTTC. Amino acid sequence: CASSIQVSGANVLTF. Full variable domain (rest looked up from reference TRBV19 and TRBJ2-6): DGGITQSPKYLFRKEGQNVTLSCEQNLNHDAMYWYRQDPGQGLRLIYYSQIVNDFQKGDIAEGYSVSREKKESFPLTVTSAQKNPTAFYLCASSIQVSGANVLTFGAGSRLTVL.

The rearrangement joins TRBV6-5 to TRBJ1-2; the match to TRBD1 covers 7 bases. Germline assignment: CDR1 MNHEY and CDR2 SVGAGI. This CDR3 is built from 12 residues. V gave up 5 bases and J gave up 8 bases; unmatched junction bases: 5. CDR3 region: CASSPTGSGYTF. The CDR3 DNA sequence: TGTGCCAGCAGTCCGACAGGGAGCGGCTACACCTTC.

This clone was counted once. V is TRBV7-9 and J is TRBJ1-5; no clear D. The CDR3 has 13 amino acids. Germline CDR1 reads SEHNR; CDR2 reads FQNEAQ (reference sequence). V lost 5 bases, J lost 7 bases, and 12 bases lay in between. In nucleotides, the CDR3 is TGTGCCAGCAGCAACGACGGGTGGCAGCCCCAGCATTTT. It yields the protein CASSNDGWQPQHF.